The 17 T cell receptor beta chains presented below share a single source sample, sequenced in a study of T cell changes during pregnancy in multiple sclerosis. The protocol was immunoSEQ multiplex PCR, while the TCRdb copy is restricted to in-frame clones and leaves out a portion. This table holds some 60,000 clones, 88% found once. The material sequenced was CD4+ T cells from peripheral blood mononuclear cells, taken in the third trimester of pregnancy. These receptors all come from a female donor with multiple sclerosis, enrolled in a pregnancy study.

A few counts support this clone. The rearrangement joins TRBV2 to TRBJ1-5, with 8 bases fitting TRBD1. The CDR3 has 14 amino acids. With V trimmed by 6 bases and J by 12 bases, 13 bases remained unmatched. Germline V gene lookup returns CDR1 SNHLY and CDR2 FYNNEI. CDR3 in DNA: TGTGCCAGCAGCCGGACAGGGCCTCCCGAAAGCCAGCATTTT. Amino acid sequence: CASSRTGPPESQHF.

The CDR3 sequence: CASSLDRSSGTGAYEQYF. DNA of the CDR3: TGTGCCAGCAGCTTAGATCGGTCTTCCGGGACAGGGGCCTACGAGCAGTACTTC. The genes are TRBV11-2 and TRBJ2-7; TRBD1 matches at 10 bases. The V and J ends lost 0 bases and 2 bases, in that order; junction bases with no gene match: 10. Per germline, CDR1 SGHAT and CDR2 FQNNGV. The CDR3 length is 18 residues.

This chain links TRBV2 with TRBJ1-5; D uncertain. Trimming stripped 6 bases from V and 4 bases from J, with 10 bases between. Germline V gives CDR1 SNHLY, CDR2 FYNNEI. The length of the CDR3 is 13 residues. CDR3 loop: CASRFRGNQPQHF. The CDR3 nucleotides are TGTGCCAGCAGATTTAGAGGTAATCAGCCCCAGCATTTT.

The chain links TRBV5-4 to TRBJ1-1; 8 bases are a match to TRBD1. In germline, CDR1 is SGHNT, CDR2 YYREEE (reference sequence). The CDR3 is 15 residues long. V dropped 7 bases and J dropped 0; count of bases not matched to a gene: 8. DNA for the CDR3: TGTGCCAGCCGGAGACAGGGGTCCATGAACACTGAAGCTTTCTTT. Amino acids: CASRRQGSMNTEAFF.

This chain uses TRBV11-2 with TRBJ2-1; D perhaps matches TRBD1 (6 bases). V was shortened by 2 bases and J by 7 bases, with 15 bases between the two germline ends. This CDR3 is built from 15 residues. CDR1 is SGHAT, CDR2 FQNNGV, per germline. CDR3 in DNA: TGTGCCAGCAGCTTATGGGCAGGGGTAGGGAATGAGCAGTTCTTC. Translated: CASSLWAGVGNEQFF.

J is TRBJ1-1 and V is TRBV19, with 10 bases that match TRBD1. V shed 9 bases, J shed 7 bases, and the junction held 8 bases outside the gene matches. This CDR3 is built from 13 residues. Germline V gene data show CDR1 as LNHDA and CDR2 as SQIVND (reference sequence). In DNA form, the CDR3 reads TGTGCCAGCAACCGGGACAGGGGTGGTGAAGCTTTCTTT. As protein: CASNRDRGGEAFF. The variable domain in full, completed from reference TRBV19 and TRBJ1-1, reads DGGITQSPKYLFRKEGQNVTLSCEQNLNHDAMYWYRQDPGQGLRLIYYSQIVNDFQKGDIAEGYSVSREKKESFPLTVTSAQKNPTAFYLCASNRDRGGEAFFGQGTRLTVV.

CDR3 protein: CASQGERGLELTDTQYF. CDR3 in DNA: TGTGCCAGCCAAGGCGAACGAGGACTGGAGCTCACAGATACGCAGTATTTT. V is TRBV5-6 and J is TRBJ2-3; tentatively, D is TRBD2 (5 bases). CDR3 length equals 17 residues. V was pared by 7 bases and J by 2 bases, with 23 bases between. Germline V lookup: CDR1 SGHDT, CDR2 YYEEEE.

This clone showed up many times. This chain uses TRBV19 with TRBJ2-4; 9 nucleotides agree with TRBD1. J lost 4 bases, V lost 6 bases, and 7 bases had no gene match. Germline CDR1 LNHDA, CDR2 SQIVND (reference sequence). The CDR3 sequence is 15 residues long. CDR3 amino acids: CASSTTGTGKNIQYF. In nucleotides, the CDR3 is TGTGCCAGTAGCACAACCGGGACAGGGAAAAACATTCAGTACTTC.

The genes are TRBV28 and TRBJ1-5; D remains ambiguous. This CDR3 spans 13 amino acids. CDR1 is MDHEN and CDR2 is SYDVKM in the germline V gene. The V end lost 2 bases, the J end lost 11 bases, and 13 bases lay between the germline ends. In DNA, the CDR3 is TGTGCCAGCAGTTTAAGGAGGGCCGCAGCCCAGCATTTT. Translated, it gives CASSLRRAAAQHF.

The chain employs TRBV6-6 and TRBJ1-5, with TRBD1 as a possible D gene (6 bases). With 3 bases removed from V and 4 bases from J, the gap between germline ends came to 10 bases. The CDR3 length is 14 residues. The V gene's germline CDR1 is MNHNY and CDR2 SVGAGI (reference sequence). The CDR3 here is CASSYTRGNQPQHF. CDR3 sequence (DNA): TGTGCCAGCAGTTATACAAGGGGGAATCAGCCCCAGCATTTT.

The V call is TRBV6-1, the J call TRBJ2-3; 11 nucleotides match TRBD2. In germline, CDR1 is MNHNS, CDR2 SASEGT. The CDR3 runs 18 residues. V gave up 3 bases and J gave up 7 bases; unmatched junction bases: 15. The CDR3 region is CASSDSIGVAGGEHTQYF. The CDR3 coding sequence is TGTGCCAGCAGTGATAGTATAGGAGTAGCGGGAGGGGAGCATACGCAGTATTTT.

The gene calls are TRBV29-1 and TRBJ1-2, with a tentative D call TRBD1 (5 bases). The CDR3 contains 15 residues. Germline CDR1 is SQVTM and CDR2 is ANQGSEA. Trimming pared 3 bases from V and 4 bases from J, leaving 18 bases between. CDR3 bases: TGCAGCGTTGAGCCCTATACCGGGACTGTCTATGGCTACACCTTC. Translating it yields CSVEPYTGTVYGYTF.

The J gene is TRBJ2-7, the V gene TRBV4-2; 7 bases line up with TRBD2. Looked up from germline, CDR1 is LGHNA and CDR2 is YNFKEQ. V lost 4 bases and J lost 6; bases outside the gene matches: 15. The CDR3 runs 16 residues. CDR3 in amino acids: CASSRQLADGYSEQYF. The CDR3 DNA follows: TGTGCCAGCAGCCGACAGCTAGCGGACGGGTACTCCGAGCAGTACTTC.

The V and J genes are TRBV19 and TRBJ2-2; a possible D gene is TRBD2 (5 bases). This CDR3 contains 14 residues. Trimming left V 3 bases short and J 6 bases short, with 11 bases between. The V gene's germline CDR1 is LNHDA and CDR2 SQIVND (reference sequence). In DNA, the CDR3 is TGTGCCAGTAGTATTCCTAGCCCTTCCGGGGAGCTGTTTTTT. Translating it yields CASSIPSPSGELFF. Supplemented by reference TRBV19 and TRBJ2-2, the full variable domain reads DGGITQSPKYLFRKEGQNVTLSCEQNLNHDAMYWYRQDPGQGLRLIYYSQIVNDFQKGDIAEGYSVSREKKESFPLTVTSAQKNPTAFYLCASSIPSPSGELFFGEGSRLTVL.

This rearrangement joins TRBV7-3 to TRBJ1-1, with no clear D. Per germline, CDR1 SGHTA and CDR2 FQGTGA. Trimming removed 5 bases at V and 2 bases at J, with 9 bases between. The CDR3 covers 13 residues. CDR3 sequence reads: CASSEQFNTEAFF. Here the CDR3 DNA reads TGTGCCAGCAGCGAACAGTTTAACACTGAAGCTTTCTTT.

The J gene is TRBJ2-6, the V gene TRBV5-1; perhaps TRBD1 as D (6 bases). The CDR3 runs to 16 residues. Germline CDR1 is SGHRS and CDR2 is YFSETQ. V lost 0 bases and J lost 0, with 7 bases in between. As DNA, the CDR3 is TGCGCCAGCAGCTTGGAAGGGGGCTCTGGGGCCAACGTCCTGACTTTC. It encodes CASSLEGGSGANVLTF.

V is TRBV30 and J is TRBJ2-2, with TRBD1 identical over 10 bases. V shed 4 bases, J shed 7 bases, and the junction held 9 bases outside the gene matches. The CDR3 sequence is 15 residues long. CDR1 is GTSNPN, CDR2 SVGIG, per germline (reference sequence). The CDR3 loop is CAWTPRQGAIGELFF. CDR3 sequence (DNA): TGTGCCTGGACCCCCCGACAGGGGGCCATCGGGGAGCTGTTTTTT.